These 6 T cell receptor beta chains were sequenced from one sample in a study of molecular identifiers for immune sequencing clone quantification. From the PCR reads, TCRdb called clonotypes with MiXCR, one entry per CDR3 protein. The sample consists of under 800,000 distinct CDR3 sequences, 25% of them appearing once. The sample consisted of naive CD8+ T cells from blood, with Jurkat cell RNA spiked in. Subset meaning: FACS-sorted CD8+CD4-CCR7+CD45RA+ naive T cells. These receptors all stem from a human donor in good health. Some libraries in this study had Jurkat cell RNA spiked in.

This clonotype came up a few times. V and J are TRBV4-1 and TRBJ2-3; D might be TRBD1 (5 bases). The V end lost 0 bases, the J end lost 3 bases, and 16 bases lay between the germline ends. Germline V CDR1 and CDR2: MGHRA, YSYEKL. This CDR3 comprises 17 residues. In DNA, the CDR3 is TGCGCCAGCAGCCAAGATGAAGGGGTAATATGGACAGATACGCAGTATTTT. Its protein product is CASSQDEGVIWTDTQYF.

This chain links TRBV4-3 with TRBJ1-3, with D possibly matching TRBD1 (5 bases). The length of the CDR3 is 14 residues. V was cut by 4 bases and J by 3 bases, with 10 bases left in between. Germline lookup yields CDR1 LGHNA and CDR2 YSLEER. The CDR3 region is CASSPNRSGNTIYF. The CDR3 coding sequence is TGCGCCAGCAGCCCAAACAGGAGTGGAAACACCATATATTTT.

The gene calls are TRBV2 and TRBJ1-1; 8 nucleotides align to TRBD1. CDR3 length: 16 residues. Trimming at V came to 2 bases and at J to 5 bases, leaving 10 bases not matched to a gene. The V gene's germline CDR1 is SNHLY and CDR2 FYNNEI. The CDR3 nucleotides read TGTGCCAGCAGTGAAAGCTGGACAGGGAAAGCTACTGAAGCTTTCTTT. Translating gives CASSESWTGKATEAFF.

As regards this clonotype: The junction does not match germline at one end; this may be a read error. The chain couples TRBV5-3 to TRBJ2-7; 8 nucleotides line up with TRBD1. TRBV5-3 is an ORF, and what it does is uncertain. The CDR3 is 18 residues long. The CDR3 reads CASSWGSSRGPSSYEQYF. CDR3 in DNA: TGTGCCAGCAGCTGGGGTTCATCCAGGGGGCCCTCCTCCTACGAGCAGTACTTC.

There are many counts of this clonotype. This chain uses TRBV6-2 or TRBV6-3 with TRBJ2-2; D is undetermined. V lost 7 bases, J lost 0 bases, and 9 bases lay in between. Germline lookup yields CDR1 MNHEY and CDR2 SVGEGT. The CDR3 sequence is 14 residues long. Written as DNA, the CDR3 is TGTGCCAGCAATCCCGACTCGAACACCGGGGAGCTGTTTTTT. This sequence encodes CASNPDSNTGELFF.

The J gene is TRBJ2-7, the V gene TRBV6-2 or TRBV6-3; 10 bases align to TRBD1. This CDR3 spans 17 amino acids. Per the germline V gene, CDR1 is MNHEY and CDR2 is SVGEGT. Trimming at V came to 6 bases and at J to 6 bases, leaving 17 bases not matched to a gene. The CDR3 protein is CASSPIEPGTGAAEQYF. CDR3 in DNA: TGTGCCAGCAGCCCTATAGAACCCGGGACAGGGGCCGCCGAGCAGTACTTC.